This T cell receptor beta chain was sequenced for a study of blood T cells in healthy people across ages. Across the study: Template switching recovered approximately one barcoded beta molecule for every two T cells.

Donation came from healthy Caucasian individuals in Russia who were aged 6 to 90. Primed by a sample-barcoded 5' primer and a J-beta primer mix, a second PCR proceeded for roughly 7 to 11 cycles. A tag from a template-switch adaptor with 12 random nucleotides marked each cDNA molecule. TCRdb independently ran MiXCR on the 5' RACE reads; one entry per CDR3 protein. The data show 550,000 to 650,000 distinct CDR3 sequences, around 31% seen once. This clonotype was picked up a small number of times. Its antigen is not known. A read error may explain this, as a much larger clone is one base away. Study-wide results and limits: For the donors, CMV status was unknown and possibly confounded expanded clonotype changes.

This clonotype originated in a woman older than 75 in good health. Sequencing used blood.

The CDR3 DNA reads TGTGCCAGCAGTTTAACCAGGCCTCAAGAGCCCCAGTACTTC. Amino acid sequence: CASSLTRPQEPQYF. J is TRBJ2-5 and V is TRBV27; D gene unclear. Per the germline V gene, CDR1 is MNHEY and CDR2 is SMNVEV (reference sequence). The length of the CDR3 is 14 residues.